This is a list of T cell receptor beta chains from one sample in a study of blood T cell repertoires in COVID-19. Assay: immunoSEQ multiplex PCR; the TCRdb copy retains only in-frame clones and omits some. The table records 410,000 or so clones, roughly 88% of them present only once. The source material was peripheral blood. Receptors were obtained from a woman younger than 45 with active or convalescent COVID-19. CDR3s include the opening cysteine and the closing phenylalanine or tryptophan. D genes are given only for firm matches. Not all rows give a size; the values are once, few, many and, for expanded clones, a class.

clone_size | j_call | d_call | v_call | cdr3_nt | cdr3_aa
. | TRBJ2-3 | TRBD2 | TRBV6-5 | TGTGCCAGCAAATTACTAGCGGGAGGGCCTCAAACGCAGTATTTT | CASKLLAGGPQTQYF
. | TRBJ1-4 | . | TRBV5-1 | TGCGCCAGCAGCATAGGGACATTGAATGAAAAACTGTTTTTT | CASSIGTLNEKLFF
. | TRBJ2-2 | . | TRBV19 | TGTGCCAGTAGTATTTGGCCAGGGGGGTCGCACACCGGGGAGCTGTTTTTT | CASSIWPGGSHTGELFF
. | TRBJ1-6 | . | TRBV2 | TGTGCCAGCAGCGGGGGATATAATTCACCCCTCCACTTT | CASSGGYNSPLHF
. | TRBJ2-5 | TRBD2 | TRBV11-2 | TGTGCCAGCAGCCTCCCTAGCGGGGTGAGACAAGAGACCCAGTACTTC | CASSLPSGVRQETQYF
. | TRBJ1-6 | . | TRBV6-5 | TGTGCCAGCAGCGAGGGCTCCTCCTATAATTCACCCCTCCACTTT | CASSEGSSYNSPLHF
. | TRBJ1-1 | TRBD1 | TRBV6-5 | TGTGCCAGCAATTCAGACAGGGGAGTTTTTGAAGCTTTCTTT | CASNSDRGVFEAFF
. | TRBJ1-1 | . | TRBV4-2 | TGTGCCAGCAGCCAAGAGGCCAGTCTGAACACTGAAGCTTTCTTT | CASSQEASLNTEAFF
once | TRBJ2-1 | TRBD2 | TRBV11-2 | TGTGCCAGCAGCTTAGAGGCCACTAGCGGGGTCGTCGCGGAGCAGTTCTTC | CASSLEATSGVVAEQFF
few | TRBJ2-1 | TRBD2 | TRBV6-4 | TGTGCCAGCAGTGACTCACCTAGCGGGGATTACAATGAGCAGTTCTTC | CASSDSPSGDYNEQFF
once | TRBJ1-6 | . | TRBV6-1 | TGTGCCAGCAGTGAACGGAGACAGATCAATTCACCCCTCCACTTT | CASSERRQINSPLHF
. | TRBJ2-3 | TRBD1 | TRBV19 | TGTGCCAGTAGTAGACGACAGGGGTTCACAGATACGCAGTATTTT | CASSRRQGFTDTQYF
. | TRBJ2-6 | . | TRBV4-2 | TGTGCCAGCAGCCAGAACCCCTCGAGACAGGTGGCGCTTGGGGCCAACGTCCTGACTTTC | CASSQNPSRQVALGANVLTF
few | TRBJ2-2 | . | TRBV6-1 | TGTGCCAGCAGTGAATGGGCACCTCCGAACACCGGGGAGCTGTTTTTT | CASSEWAPPNTGELFF
. | TRBJ2-5 | TRBD1 | TRBV27 | TGTGCCAGCAGTGGACAGGGATTTGAGACCCAGTACTTC | CASSGQGFETQYF
. | TRBJ1-2 | TRBD1 | TRBV12-3/TRBV12-4 | TGTGCCAGCAGTGCGGGACAGACCCATGGCTACACCTTC | CASSAGQTHGYTF
. | TRBJ1-2 | . | TRBV12-3/TRBV12-4 | TGTGCCAGCAGGCTCGACACGAACTATGGCTACACCTTC | CASRLDTNYGYTF
. | TRBJ1-1 | TRBD1 | TRBV5-1 | TGCGCCAGCAGCTTACAGGGGTTCACTGAAGCTTTCTTT | CASSLQGFTEAFF
once | TRBJ2-2 | . | TRBV30 | TGTGCCTGGAGTACACTAGGTGCCGGGGAGCTGTTTTTT | CAWSTLGAGELFF
. | TRBJ1-1 | . | TRBV2 | TGTGCCAGCAGCGATATCAGGGGTCGAGGGTTTGAAGCTTTCTTT | CASSDIRGRGFEAFF
. | TRBJ1-6 | . | TRBV10-1 | TGCGCCAGCAGTCAGGGTTTAGCACCCCTCCACTTT | CASSQGLAPLHF
. | TRBJ2-1 | TRBD1 | TRBV19 | TGTGCCAGCGGACAGGGGTTCTACAATGAGCAGTTCTTC | CASGQGFYNEQFF
. | TRBJ1-2 | . | TRBV18 | TGTGCCAGCTCACCCTACACAGGGTCCTATGGCTACACCTTC | CASSPYTGSYGYTF
once | TRBJ1-5 | . | TRBV10-2 | TGCGCCAGCAGGGCTTATAGCAATCAGCCCCAGCATTTT | CASRAYSNQPQHF
. | TRBJ2-3 | TRBD2 | TRBV5-1 | TGCGCCAGCAGCTTGGGAGCTAGCGGGGGGGAGACAGATACGCAGTATTTT | CASSLGASGGETDTQYF
. | TRBJ2-2 | TRBD1 | TRBV3-1/TRBV3-2 | TGTGCCAGCAGTAACAGGGGGGCCTCGAACACCGGGGAGCTGTTTTTT | CASSNRGASNTGELFF
. | TRBJ1-4 | . | TRBV19 | TGTGCCAGTAGTGGCGCCAGGGCCGGCGAAAAACTGTTTTTT | CASSGARAGEKLFF
. | TRBJ1-2 | TRBD1 | TRBV11-2 | TGTGCCAGCAGCTTCTTACAGGGGGCAGTTTCCTATGGCTACACCTTC | CASSFLQGAVSYGYTF